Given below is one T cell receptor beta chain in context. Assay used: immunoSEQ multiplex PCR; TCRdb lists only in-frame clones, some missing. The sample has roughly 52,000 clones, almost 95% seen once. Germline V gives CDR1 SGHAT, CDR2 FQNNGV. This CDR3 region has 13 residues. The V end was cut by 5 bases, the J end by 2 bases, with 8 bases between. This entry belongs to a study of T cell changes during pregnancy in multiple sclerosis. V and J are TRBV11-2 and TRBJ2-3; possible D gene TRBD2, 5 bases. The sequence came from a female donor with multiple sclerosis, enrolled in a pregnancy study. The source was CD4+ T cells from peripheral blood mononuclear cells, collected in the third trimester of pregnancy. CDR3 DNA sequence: TGTGCCAGCAGCCCGGGGTACACAGATACGCAGTATTTT. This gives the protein CASSPGYTDTQYF.